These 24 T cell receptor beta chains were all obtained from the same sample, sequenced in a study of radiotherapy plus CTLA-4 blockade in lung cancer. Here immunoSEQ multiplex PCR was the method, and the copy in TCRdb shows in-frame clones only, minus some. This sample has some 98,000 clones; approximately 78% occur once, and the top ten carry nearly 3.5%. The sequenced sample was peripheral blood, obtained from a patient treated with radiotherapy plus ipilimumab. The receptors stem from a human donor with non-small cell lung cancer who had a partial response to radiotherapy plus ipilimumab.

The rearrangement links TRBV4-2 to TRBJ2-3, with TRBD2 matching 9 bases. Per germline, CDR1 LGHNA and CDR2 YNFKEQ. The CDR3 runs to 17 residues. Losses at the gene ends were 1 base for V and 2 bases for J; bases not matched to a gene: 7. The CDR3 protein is CASSQGAGGRATDTQYF. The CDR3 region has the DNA TGTGCCAGCAGCCAAGGGGCTGGCGGGAGGGCCACAGATACGCAGTATTTT.

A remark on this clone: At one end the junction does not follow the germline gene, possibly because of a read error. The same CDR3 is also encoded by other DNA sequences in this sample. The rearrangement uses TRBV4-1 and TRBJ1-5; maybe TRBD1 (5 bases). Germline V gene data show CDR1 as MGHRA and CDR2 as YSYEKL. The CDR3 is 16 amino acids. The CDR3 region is CASSQVGGVGNQPQHF. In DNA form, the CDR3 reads TGTGCCAGCAGCCAAGTTGGAGGGGTGGGAAATCAGCCCCAGCATTTT.

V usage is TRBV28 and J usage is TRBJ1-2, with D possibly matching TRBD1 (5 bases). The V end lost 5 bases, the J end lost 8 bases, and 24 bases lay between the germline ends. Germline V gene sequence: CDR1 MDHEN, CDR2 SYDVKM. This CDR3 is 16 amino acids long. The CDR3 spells CASSPDILGGLRGYTF. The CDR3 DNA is TGTGCCAGCAGTCCGGACATCCTCGGGGGACTGAGAGGCTACACCTTC.

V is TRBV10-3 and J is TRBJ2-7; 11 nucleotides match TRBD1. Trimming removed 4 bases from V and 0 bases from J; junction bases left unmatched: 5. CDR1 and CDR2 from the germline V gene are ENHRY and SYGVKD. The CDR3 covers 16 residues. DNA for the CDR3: TGTGCCATCAGTGCACCGGGACAGGGGGGCTCCTACGAGCAGTACTTC. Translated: CAISAPGQGGSYEQYF.

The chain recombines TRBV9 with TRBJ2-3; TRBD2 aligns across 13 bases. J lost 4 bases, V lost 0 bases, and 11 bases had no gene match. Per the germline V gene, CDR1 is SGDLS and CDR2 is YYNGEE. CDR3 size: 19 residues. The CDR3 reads CASSVAGLAGPDLADTQYF. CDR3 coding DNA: TGTGCCAGCAGCGTAGCGGGACTAGCGGGACCGGATTTGGCAGATACGCAGTATTTT.

The CDR3 spells CSVETNQGNEQFF. In nucleotides, the CDR3 is TGCAGCGTTGAGACTAACCAAGGCAATGAGCAGTTCTTC. The chain recombines TRBV29-1 with TRBJ2-1; a possible D gene is TRBD2 (5 bases). The CDR3 totals 13 residues. V lost 3 bases and J 6 bases, leaving 12 bases between the germline ends. The germline V gene has CDR1 SQVTM and CDR2 ANQGSEA.

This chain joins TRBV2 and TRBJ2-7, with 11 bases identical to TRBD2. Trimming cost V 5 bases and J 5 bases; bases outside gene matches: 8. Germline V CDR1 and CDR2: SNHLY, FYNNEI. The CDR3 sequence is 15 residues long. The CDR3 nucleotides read TGTGCCAGCAGTTTTAGCGGGAGGGCCAACCACGAGCAGTACTTC. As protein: CASSFSGRANHEQYF.

As DNA, the CDR3 is TGTGCCAGCAGCTTAGATTCAACGGGAGAGGAGACCCAGTACTTC. It yields the protein CASSLDSTGEETQYF. The chain employs TRBV7-6 and TRBJ2-5; tentatively, D is TRBD2 (6 bases). V was clipped by 1 base and J by 5 bases, with 14 bases between them. The germline CDR1 and CDR2 sequences are SGHVS and FNYEAQ. CDR3 length: 15 amino acids.

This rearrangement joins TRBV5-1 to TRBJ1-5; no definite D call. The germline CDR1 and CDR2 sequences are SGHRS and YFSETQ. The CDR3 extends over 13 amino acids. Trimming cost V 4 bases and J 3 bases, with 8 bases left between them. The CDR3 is CASSPGDNQPQHF. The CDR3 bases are TGCGCCAGCAGCCCCGGGGACAATCAGCCCCAGCATTTT.

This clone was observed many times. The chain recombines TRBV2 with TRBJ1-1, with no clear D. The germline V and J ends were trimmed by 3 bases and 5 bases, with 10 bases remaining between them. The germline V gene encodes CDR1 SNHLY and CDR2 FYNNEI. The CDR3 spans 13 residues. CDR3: CASSDFSGTEAFF. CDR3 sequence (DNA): TGTGCCAGCAGTGATTTTTCCGGGACTGAAGCTTTCTTT.

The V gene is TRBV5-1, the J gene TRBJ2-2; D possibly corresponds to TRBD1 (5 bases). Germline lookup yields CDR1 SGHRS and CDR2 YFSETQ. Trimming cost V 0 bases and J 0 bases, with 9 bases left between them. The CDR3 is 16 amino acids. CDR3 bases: TGCGCCAGCAGCTTGGGACAGACCTCGAACACCGGGGAGCTGTTTTTT. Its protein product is CASSLGQTSNTGELFF.

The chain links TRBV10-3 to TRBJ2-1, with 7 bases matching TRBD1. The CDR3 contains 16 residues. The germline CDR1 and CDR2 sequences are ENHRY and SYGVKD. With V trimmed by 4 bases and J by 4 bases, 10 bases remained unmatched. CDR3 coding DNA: TGTGCCATCAGTGCCGTTACAGGGGAAGGATACAATGAGCAGTTCTTC. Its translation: CAISAVTGEGYNEQFF.

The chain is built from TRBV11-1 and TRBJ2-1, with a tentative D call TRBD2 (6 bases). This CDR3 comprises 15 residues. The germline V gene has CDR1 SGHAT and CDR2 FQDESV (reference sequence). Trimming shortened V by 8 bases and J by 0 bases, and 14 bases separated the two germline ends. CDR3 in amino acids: CASGGKRLSYNEQFF. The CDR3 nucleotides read TGTGCCAGCGGGGGGAAGCGCCTCTCCTACAATGAGCAGTTCTTC. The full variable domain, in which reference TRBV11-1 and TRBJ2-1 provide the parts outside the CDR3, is EAEVAQSPRYKITEKSQAVAFWCDPISGHATLYWYRQILGQGPELLVQFQDESVVDDSQLPKDRFSAERLKGVDSTLKIQPAELGDSAMYLCASGGKRLSYNEQFFGPGTRLTVL.

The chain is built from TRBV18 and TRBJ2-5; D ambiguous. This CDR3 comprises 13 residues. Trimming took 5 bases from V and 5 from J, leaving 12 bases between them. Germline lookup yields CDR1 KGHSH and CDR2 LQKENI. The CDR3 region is CASSEGVEETQYF. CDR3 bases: TGTGCCAGCTCAGAAGGAGTAGAGGAGACCCAGTACTTC.

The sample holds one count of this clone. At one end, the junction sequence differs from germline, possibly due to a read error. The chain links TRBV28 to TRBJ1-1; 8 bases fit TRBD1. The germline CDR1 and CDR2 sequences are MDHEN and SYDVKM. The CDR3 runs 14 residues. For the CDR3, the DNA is TGTGCCGGCAGGACAGGGCCCATGAACACTGAAGCTTTCTTT. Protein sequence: CAGRTGPMNTEAFF.

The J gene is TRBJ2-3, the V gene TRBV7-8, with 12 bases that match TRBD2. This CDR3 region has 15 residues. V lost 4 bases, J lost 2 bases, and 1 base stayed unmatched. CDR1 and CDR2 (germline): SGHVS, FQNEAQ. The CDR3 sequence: CASSSSGRATDTQYF. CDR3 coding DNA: TGTGCCAGCAGCTCTAGCGGGAGGGCCACAGATACGCAGTATTTT.

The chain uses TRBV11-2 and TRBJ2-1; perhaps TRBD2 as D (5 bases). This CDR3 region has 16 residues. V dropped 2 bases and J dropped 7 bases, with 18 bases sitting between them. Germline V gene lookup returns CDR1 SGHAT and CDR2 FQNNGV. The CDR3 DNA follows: TGTGCCAGCAGCTTACGCTCGGCGGGTACAAAGAATGAGCAGTTCTTC. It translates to CASSLRSAGTKNEQFF.

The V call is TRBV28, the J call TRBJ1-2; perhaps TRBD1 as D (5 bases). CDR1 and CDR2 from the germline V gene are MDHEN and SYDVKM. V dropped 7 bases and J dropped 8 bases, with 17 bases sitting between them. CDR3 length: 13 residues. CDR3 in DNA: TGTGCCAGCACCACCGAGCAGGGTCTGGGCTACACCTTC. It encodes CASTTEQGLGYTF.

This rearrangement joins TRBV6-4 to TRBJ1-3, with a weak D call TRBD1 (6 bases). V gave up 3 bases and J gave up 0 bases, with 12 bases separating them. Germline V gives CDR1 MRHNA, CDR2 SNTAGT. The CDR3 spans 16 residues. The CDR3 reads CASSEEDRSSGNTIYF. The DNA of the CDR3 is TGTGCCAGCAGTGAAGAGGACAGAAGCTCTGGAAACACCATATATTTT.

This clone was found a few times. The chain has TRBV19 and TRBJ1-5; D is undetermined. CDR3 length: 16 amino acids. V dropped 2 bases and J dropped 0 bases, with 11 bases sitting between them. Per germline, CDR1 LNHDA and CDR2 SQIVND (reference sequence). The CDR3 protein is CASSIRSVYSNQPQHF. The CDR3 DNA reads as TGTGCCAGTAGTATACGTTCGGTTTATAGCAATCAGCCCCAGCATTTT.

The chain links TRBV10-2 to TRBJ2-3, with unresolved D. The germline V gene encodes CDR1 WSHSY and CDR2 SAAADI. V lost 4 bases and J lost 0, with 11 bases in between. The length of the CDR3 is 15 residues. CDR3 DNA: TGCGCCAGCAGTGGGCGGCCGTCTAGCACAGATACGCAGTATTTT. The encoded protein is CASSGRPSSTDTQYF.

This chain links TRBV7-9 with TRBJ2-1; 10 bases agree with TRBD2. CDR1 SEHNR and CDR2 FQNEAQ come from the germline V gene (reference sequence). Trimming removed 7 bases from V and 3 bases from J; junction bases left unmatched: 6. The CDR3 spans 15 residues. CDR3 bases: TGTGCCAGCACCACCGGGACTAGCGACTACAATGAGCAGTTCTTC. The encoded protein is CASTTGTSDYNEQFF.

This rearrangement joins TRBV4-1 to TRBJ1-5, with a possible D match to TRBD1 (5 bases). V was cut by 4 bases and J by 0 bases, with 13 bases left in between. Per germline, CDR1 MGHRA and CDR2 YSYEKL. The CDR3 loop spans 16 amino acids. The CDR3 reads CASSPGPFYSNQPQHF. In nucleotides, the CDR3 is TGCGCCAGCAGCCCAGGGCCCTTCTATAGCAATCAGCCCCAGCATTTT.

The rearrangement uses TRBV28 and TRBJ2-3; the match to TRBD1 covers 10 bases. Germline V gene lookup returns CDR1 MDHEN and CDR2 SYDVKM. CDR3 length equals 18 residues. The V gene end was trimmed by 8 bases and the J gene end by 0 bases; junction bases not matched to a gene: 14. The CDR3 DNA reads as TGTGCCAGCCGTCTCCCGGGACAGGGGTATACTAGCACAGATACGCAGTATTTT. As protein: CASRLPGQGYTSTDTQYF.